The following is a T cell receptor (beta chain) sequence with its context. Its antigen is currently not known. Base qualities were left out, and no much larger clone turns up one base away. This sample is drawn from a study of T cells in lung cancer brain metastases (dated by TCRdb to 2017 to 2018). Study-wide context: About 85% of the 20 patients had a history of tobacco use, with a median of roughly 42 pack-years. About 90% of the 20 patients received no interval therapy between primary and metastasis resection. An average DNA integrity number of about 3.9 was found in both primary and metastatic specimens, and no significant difference was detected between sites. The study compared TCR beta CDR3 repertoires between fully resected primary non-small cell lung cancers and paired brain metastases. A cohort of approximately 20 patients was included, from whom roughly 40 specimens were contributed, with one primary lung lesion and one brain metastasis obtained from each patient. The median age of the patients at first diagnosis was around 58 years, and the group included 8 or 9 males and 11 females. The median interval between acquisition of the primary specimen and acquisition of the brain metastasis specimen was 300 to 400 days. General conclusions and limits of the study: Most clones were specific to a single lesion, and overlap between paired lesions was limited (mean Morisita index approximately 0.2). The study could not control for the effects of preoperative corticosteroids on T cell infiltration in brain metastases. DNA fragmentation in the FFPE samples may have kept the complete infiltrating T cell repertoire from being retrieved. The ten most abundant clones accounted for a significantly larger fraction of the repertoire in brain metastases than in primaries, which suggests clonal expansion. Brain metastases contained significantly fewer unique productive clones than the paired primaries (median about 1,500 versus 4,500).

Patients underwent resection for synchronous oligometastatic disease or delayed recurrence of a solitary brain metastasis. To avoid including cancers other than NSCLC, any patient with a history of multiple malignancies was excluded. Using marked H&E slides as a guide, tumor areas were macrodissected from 4 or 5 unstained 10 um sections that had been deparaffinized. All specimens were formalin-fixed and paraffin-embedded (FFPE). The AllPrep DNA/RNA FFPE Kit was used to extract genomic DNA. Between about 2.24 and 4.92 ug genomic DNA was input per sample, and equal DNA input was given to paired samples. TCR beta libraries were constructed with the immunoSEQ hsTCRbeta Kit, with multiplexed V and J gene primers used across two PCR steps. Pooled libraries, together with positive and negative controls, were sequenced on an Illumina MiSeq with a 100-cycle paired-end protocol. Processing in the source paper ran as follows. The immunoSEQ vendor processed the raw data into normalized, annotated TCR beta repertoire reports. Richness was defined as unique clones by nucleotide sequence, and total richness was extrapolated with the iChao1 and Efron-Thisted estimators. Paired lesions were characterized and compared using Pielou's evenness, Simpson's index, top-ten clone proportional abundance, and the Morisita overlap index. Here the immuneACCESS table is served through TCRdb, limited to in-frame sequences with V and J called. Missing clones are a known gap in these copies; in checked studies unresolved V genes cover under half, and the rest lacks a known reason. V and J calls and clone size come straight from that table; D and trimming were deduced from the DNA. For this sample there are under 5,000 clones; 87% appear just once. The ten largest clones add up to around 3.5% of the sample.

The germline V gene encodes CDR1 SGHTS and CDR2 YDEGEE. Inclusive of the bounding cysteine and phenylalanine, the CDR3 is 16 residues long. Just CDR3 DNA is preserved here, 48 bases in frame from base 1. V is clipped by 5 bases and J by 4 bases, and the sequence between their germline boundaries is 21 bases long. The receptor chain draws on TRBV5-8 and TRBJ1-1; the best D guess is TRBD1, with 6 bases matching. The source is a woman aged 45-59 years with non-small cell lung cancer. Sequenced input: tumor tissue from the primary lung tumor. What this sample's cell subset or site label stands for: primary lung cancer lesion. The DNA sequence follows: TGTGCCAGCAGAGGGGGGGGCGTGCCAGGGAGCACTGAAGCTTTCTTT. Translated, this is CASRGGGVPGSTEAFF.